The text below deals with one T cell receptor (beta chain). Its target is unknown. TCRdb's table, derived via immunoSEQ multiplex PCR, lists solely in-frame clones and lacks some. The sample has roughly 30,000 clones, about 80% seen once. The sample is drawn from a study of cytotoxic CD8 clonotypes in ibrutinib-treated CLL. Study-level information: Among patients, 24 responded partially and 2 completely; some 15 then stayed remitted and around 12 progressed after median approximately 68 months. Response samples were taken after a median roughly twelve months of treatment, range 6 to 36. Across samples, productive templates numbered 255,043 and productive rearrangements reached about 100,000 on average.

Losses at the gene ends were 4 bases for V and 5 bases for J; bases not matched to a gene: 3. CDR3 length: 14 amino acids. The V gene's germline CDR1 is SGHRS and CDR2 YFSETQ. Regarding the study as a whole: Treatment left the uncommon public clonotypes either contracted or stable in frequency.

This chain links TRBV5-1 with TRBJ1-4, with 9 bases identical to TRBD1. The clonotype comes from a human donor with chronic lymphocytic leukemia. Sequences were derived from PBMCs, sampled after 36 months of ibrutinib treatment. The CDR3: CASSTGQGNEKLFF. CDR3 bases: TGCGCCAGCAGCACGGGACAGGGCAATGAAAAACTGTTTTTT. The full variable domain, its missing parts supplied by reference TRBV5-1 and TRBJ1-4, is KAGVTQTPRYLIKTRGQQVTLSCSPISGHRSVSWYQQTPGQGLQFLFEYFSETQRNKGNFPGRFSGRQFSNSRSEMNVSTLELGDSALYLCASSTGQGNEKLFFGSGTQLSVL.